A selection of T cell receptor beta chains follows, all from one sample in a study of T-cell memory formation after mild COVID-19. TCRdb fed the 5' RACE reads into MiXCR, producing one record per CDR3 protein. The sample yields fewer than 400,000 distinct CDR3 sequences, over 10% seen once. Sequencing input: PBMCs or a T cell subset sorted from them (not recorded which). Receptor source: a man between 18 and 29 years old who had mild COVID-19 (a few samples of this study predate the infection). Cell type and time point are not known. CDR3s include the opening cysteine and the closing phenylalanine or tryptophan. A D gene is named only where the DNA matches it firmly. Clone sizes are given selectively: once, few, many, or a class where the clone is expanded.

.,TRBJ1-2,many,TRBV5-1,CASSLGGGAQRISGYTF,TGCGCCAGCAGCTTGGGGGGGGGTGCCCAAAGGATCTCTGGCTACACCTTC
.,TRBJ1-5,few,TRBV7-2,CASRYGATDQPQHF,TGTGCCAGCAGGTACGGGGCCACGGATCAGCCCCAGCATTTT
TRBD2,TRBJ2-1,many,TRBV19,CASSIHAGGSNEQFF,TGTGCCAGTAGTATCCATGCGGGGGGGAGCAATGAGCAGTTCTTC
.,TRBJ1-1,few,TRBV5-1,CASSLLDPRRNTEAFF,TGCGCCAGCAGCTTGTTGGACCCCCGGCGGAACACTGAAGCTTTCTTT
.,TRBJ2-3,few,TRBV6-2/TRBV6-3,CASSYWGVPDTQYF,TGTGCCAGCAGTTACTGGGGGGTCCCAGATACGCAGTATTTT
.,TRBJ2-1,.,TRBV20-1,CSAQGREPNEQFF,TGCAGTGCCCAAGGGCGGGAACCCAATGAGCAGTTCTTC
.,TRBJ1-2,few,TRBV5-1,CASSLAGGDGYTF,TGCGCCAGCAGCTTAGCGGGAGGCGATGGCTACACCTTC
.,TRBJ1-1,.,TRBV13,CASSLFQGARTEAFF,TGTGCCAGCAGCTTATTCCAAGGGGCGCGGACTGAAGCTTTCTTT
.,TRBJ1-1,few,TRBV6-5,CASSYFGGGVTEAFF,TGTGCCAGCAGTTACTTTGGCGGGGGTGTAACTGAAGCTTTCTTT
.,TRBJ1-5,few,TRBV6-6,CASSFGGHGGQPQHF,TGTGCCAGCAGCTTCGGGGGGCATGGGGGTCAGCCCCAGCATTTT
.,TRBJ2-7,few,TRBV29-1,CSVDLRQGTHEQYF,TGCAGCGTTGACCTTCGGCAGGGTACCCACGAGCAGTACTTC
TRBD2,TRBJ2-1,many,TRBV5-1,CASSFGTSGINEQFF,TGCGCCAGCAGCTTTGGGACTAGCGGGATTAATGAGCAGTTCTTC
.,TRBJ2-5,few,TRBV4-2,CASSQVPGSVSETQYF,TGTGCCAGCAGCCAAGTGCCGGGCTCGGTGTCAGAGACCCAGTACTTC
.,TRBJ1-5,.,TRBV4-1,CASSQGLTFGQPQHF,TGCGCCAGCAGCCAAGGACTGACGTTTGGTCAGCCCCAGCATTTT
.,TRBJ2-3,few,TRBV6-2/TRBV6-3,CASSPRPSSSTDTQYF,TGTGCCAGCAGTCCACGGCCCAGTTCTAGCACAGATACGCAGTATTTT
.,TRBJ1-2,.,TRBV7-9,CASSLEVRIVYGYTF,TGTGCCAGCAGCTTAGAGGTCAGAATTGTCTATGGCTACACCTTC
TRBD2,TRBJ2-1,few,TRBV6-2/TRBV6-3,CASSYSRASGEYEQFF,TGTGCCAGCAGTTACTCGCGGGCTAGCGGGGAGTATGAGCAGTTCTTC
TRBD1,TRBJ2-3,.,TRBV6-5,CASLKDRGLLDTQYF,TGTGCCAGCCTAAAGGACAGGGGGCTATTGGATACGCAGTATTTT
.,TRBJ2-5,few,TRBV20-1,CSAVMGETQYF,TGCAGTGCTGTAATGGGAGAGACCCAGTACTTC
TRBD1,TRBJ2-1,few,TRBV25-1,CASSRAPVGQGGNEQFF,TGTGCCAGCAGTCGAGCTCCCGTCGGACAGGGGGGCAATGAGCAGTTCTTC
TRBD2,TRBJ2-5,.,TRBV7-6,CASSLGTSGGTVKTQYF,TGTGCCAGCAGCCTTGGGACTAGCGGGGGGACCGTTAAGACCCAGTACTTC
.,TRBJ1-2,few,TRBV7-2,CASSPPNGWGYTF,TGTGCCAGCAGCCCCCCGAACGGCTGGGGCTACACCTTC
.,TRBJ1-2,.,TRBV10-3,CAISPLGSGYTF,TGTGCCATCAGCCCACTAGGGAGCGGCTACACCTTC
.,TRBJ1-4,.,TRBV10-3,CAISDRENEKLFF,TGTGCCATCAGTGACAGAGAAAATGAAAAACTGTTTTTT
TRBD2,TRBJ2-3,few,TRBV7-7,CASSSGLAVSDTQYF,TGTGCCAGCAGCTCTGGACTAGCGGTTTCAGATACGCAGTATTTT
TRBD1,TRBJ2-6,few,TRBV7-6,CASSRYSQGQGSSGANVLTF,TGTGCCAGCAGCCGTTACTCTCAGGGACAGGGATCCTCTGGGGCCAACGTCCTGACTTTC
.,TRBJ2-3,.,TRBV20-1,CSARETKTSWNTDTQYF,TGCAGTGCTAGGGAAACCAAGACTAGTTGGAACACAGATACGCAGTATTTT
.,TRBJ2-3,many,TRBV9,CASSATTDTQYF,TGTGCCAGCAGCGCAACCACGGATACGCAGTATTTT